The rows below give T cell receptor beta chains drawn from one sample of a study of cytomegalovirus exposure and HLA in healthy donors. Assay: immunoSEQ multiplex PCR; the TCRdb copy retains only in-frame clones and omits some. The sample lists 220,000 or so clones; approximately 85% were seen once. Sequenced input: PBMCs. The receptors come from a woman aged 40 to 49 in good health and CMV-seronegative. The CDR3 runs from the conserved cysteine through the conserved F or W. The order of the fields is V gene, D gene, J gene, clone size, CDR3 protein, CDR3 DNA. A D gene is named only where the DNA matches it firmly. Clone size is not always given. Where it is, it says once, few, many or a class for expanded clones.

TRBV11-2,TRBD2,TRBJ2-7,once,CASSLGGGIAGASPYEQYF,TGTGCCAGCAGCTTAGGAGGTGGTATAGCGGGAGCTTCCCCCTACGAGCAGTACTTC
TRBV7-9,TRBD1,TRBJ2-5,few,CASLPGQGVGETQYF,TGTGCCAGTCTTCCGGGACAGGGGGTCGGTGAGACCCAGTACTTC
TRBV28,TRBD2,TRBJ2-1,-,CASSLLTPAGVRNEQFF,TGTGCCAGCAGTTTACTGACCCCAGCGGGAGTTCGCAATGAGCAGTTCTTC
TRBV5-4,-,TRBJ2-7,-,CASSLLPGPGYEQYF,TGTGCCAGCAGCCTACTGCCCGGACCAGGGTACGAGCAGTACTTC
TRBV9,-,TRBJ2-6,once,CASSTGHSSGANVLTF,TGTGCCAGCAGCACCGGACACAGCTCTGGGGCCAACGTCCTGACTTTC
TRBV7-2,-,TRBJ2-1,-,CASSSAGASYNEQFF,TGTGCCAGCAGCTCCGCAGGCGCTTCCTACAATGAGCAGTTCTTC
TRBV7-9,TRBD1,TRBJ2-7,-,CASSWGQGNVHEQYF,TGTGCCAGCAGCTGGGGACAGGGGAACGTCCACGAGCAGTACTTC
TRBV5-1,TRBD1,TRBJ2-1,-,CASSTNRGHNEQFF,TGCGCCAGCAGCACTAACAGGGGGCACAATGAGCAGTTCTTC
TRBV7-9,-,TRBJ1-4,-,CASSPKGREDEKLFF,TGTGCCAGCAGCCCCAAGGGCAGGGAAGATGAAAAACTGTTTTTT
TRBV18,-,TRBJ1-5,-,CASSPQAGTMQPQHF,TGTGCCAGCTCACCACAGGCGGGCACCATGCAGCCCCAGCATTTT
TRBV7-8,-,TRBJ2-7,-,CASSSDDWARGGPNF,TGTGCCAGCAGCTCGGACGATTGGGCTAGGGGTGGCCCAAACTTC
TRBV19,-,TRBJ1-5,-,CASSIQGGNQPQHF,TGTGCCAGTAGCATACAGGGTGGCAATCAGCCCCAGCATTTT
TRBV2,-,TRBJ1-5,once,CASGAEATANQPQHF,TGTGCCAGCGGGGCCGAGGCAACGGCCAATCAGCCCCAGCATTTT
TRBV7-8,TRBD2,TRBJ2-1,-,CASSYTSGGGNEQFF,TGTGCCAGCAGCTATACTAGCGGGGGGGGGAATGAGCAGTTCTTC
TRBV18,-,TRBJ2-6,-,CASSPQGWGANVLTF,TGTGCCAGCTCACCCCAGGGATGGGGGGCCAACGTCCTGACTTTC
TRBV15,-,TRBJ2-1,-,CATSILARNEQFF,TGTGCCACCAGCATTCTAGCAAGGAATGAGCAGTTCTTC
TRBV7-8,TRBD2,TRBJ2-5,-,CASSSNTGLAGETQYF,TGTGCCAGCAGCTCAAACACGGGACTAGCGGGAGAGACCCAGTACTTC
TRBV18,-,TRBJ1-4,-,CASSKGYRDTYEKLFF,TGTGCCAGCTCCAAGGGTTACAGGGATACTTATGAAAAACTGTTTTTT
TRBV11-2,TRBD2,TRBJ2-5,-,CASRAGGMGFRGETQYF,TGTGCCAGCAGGGCGGGAGGGATGGGGTTTAGAGGAGAGACCCAGTACTTC
TRBV5-1,-,TRBJ2-7,few,CASTPGEPRNSYEQYF,TGCGCCAGCACACCGGGAGAACCGAGAAACTCCTACGAGCAGTACTTC
TRBV5-1,TRBD1,TRBJ1-5,-,CASSLGDRDQPQHF,TGCGCCAGCAGCTTGGGGGACAGAGATCAGCCCCAGCATTTT
TRBV14,TRBD1,TRBJ1-1,-,CASSQTSRRDRETEAFF,TGTGCCAGCAGCCAAACATCTCGAAGGGACAGGGAAACTGAAGCTTTCTTT
TRBV18,TRBD1,TRBJ1-1,-,CASSPRRDRGLTEAFF,TGTGCCAGCTCACCACGCCGGGACAGGGGACTCACTGAAGCTTTCTTT
TRBV9,TRBD2,TRBJ2-7,few,CASSVAPIGEGEQYF,TGTGCCAGCAGCGTAGCTCCCATTGGGGAGGGCGAGCAGTACTTC
TRBV15,-,TRBJ1-2,-,CATRVDSSYGYTF,TGTGCCACCAGGGTGGACAGCTCTTATGGCTACACCTTC
TRBV19,TRBD1,TRBJ1-5,-,CASSIGTAYNQPQHF,TGTGCCAGTAGTATCGGGACAGCATACAATCAGCCCCAGCATTTT
TRBV4-1,TRBD2,TRBJ2-6,-,CASSHVGLADPSGANVLTF,TGCGCCAGCAGCCATGTGGGACTAGCGGATCCTTCTGGGGCCAACGTCCTGACTTTC
TRBV18,-,TRBJ1-1,-,CASSPLGSGTEAFF,TGTGCCAGCTCACCATTAGGTTCGGGGACTGAAGCTTTCTTT
TRBV7-9,TRBD2,TRBJ2-3,once,CASRRGTSGRSTDTQYF,TGTGCCAGCAGGAGGGGGACTAGCGGGAGAAGCACAGATACGCAGTATTTT
TRBV27,-,TRBJ2-1,-,CASSLTRGLYNEQFF,TGTGCCAGCAGTTTAACTCGCGGACTCTACAATGAGCAGTTCTTC
TRBV21-1,-,TRBJ1-2,-,CASSKLPHRRQGRNYGYTF,TGTGCCAGCAGCAAACTCCCCCACCGAAGACAGGGGCGAAACTATGGCTACACCTTC
TRBV4-2,-,TRBJ1-2,-,CASSDREDNALYGYTF,TGTGCCAGCAGCGATCGCGAGGACAACGCCCTCTATGGCTACACCTTC
TRBV5-1,-,TRBJ2-5,-,CASSGGQFQETQYF,TGCGCCAGCAGCGGAGGACAGTTTCAAGAGACCCAGTACTTC
TRBV4-2,TRBD1,TRBJ1-5,-,CASSQVFSLGGLGPQHF,TGTGCCAGCAGCCAAGTATTTTCCTTAGGGGGCTTAGGGCCCCAGCATTTT
TRBV11-2,-,TRBJ1-4,-,CASSLDSYNEKLFF,TGTGCCAGCAGCCTTGACAGTTATAATGAAAAACTGTTTTTT
TRBV6-5,TRBD1,TRBJ1-5,few,CASGDRERNQPQHF,TGTGCCAGCGGCGACAGGGAGAGGAATCAGCCCCAGCATTTT
TRBV30,-,TRBJ2-7,-,CAWRPPGGGAFYEQYF,TGTGCCTGGAGGCCCCCGGGTGGCGGGGCTTTCTACGAGCAGTACTTC
TRBV30,-,TRBJ1-5,-,CAWSPGASQPQHF,TGTGCCTGGAGTCCTGGGGCCAGTCAGCCCCAGCATTTT
TRBV9,TRBD1,TRBJ2-7,-,CASSPRQGSYEQYF,TGTGCCAGCAGCCCCCGACAGGGATCCTACGAGCAGTACTTC
TRBV10-3,TRBD2,TRBJ2-3,-,CAIIKRRTSGADNTDTQYF,TGTGCCATCATTAAGAGGAGGACTAGCGGAGCCGACAACACAGATACGCAGTATTTT
TRBV29-1,-,TRBJ2-3,-,CSGDSGSTTDTQYF,TGCAGCGGTGACAGCGGTAGTACCACAGATACGCAGTATTTT
TRBV2,-,TRBJ1-2,-,CASSRTEHGYTF,TGTGCCAGCAGCCGAACAGAGCATGGCTACACCTTC
TRBV12-5,-,TRBJ1-1,-,CASGFGGAGTEAFF,TGTGCTAGTGGTTTCGGGGGGGCCGGGACTGAAGCTTTCTTT
TRBV30,-,TRBJ1-1,-,CAWKWQMNTEAFF,TGTGCCTGGAAGTGGCAGATGAACACTGAAGCTTTCTTT
TRBV19,TRBD2,TRBJ2-7,-,CASSKRTSGSSYEQYF,TGTGCCAGTAGTAAGCGGACTAGCGGATCCTCCTACGAGCAGTACTTC
TRBV19,TRBD1,TRBJ1-5,-,CASRARDSRNQPQHF,TGTGCCAGTAGGGCCCGGGACAGTCGTAATCAGCCCCAGCATTTT
TRBV18,-,TRBJ2-7,-,CASSPPSGEEYEQYF,TGTGCCAGCTCACCACCATCGGGGGAGGAATACGAGCAGTACTTC
TRBV4-1,-,TRBJ1-1,-,CASSQDIRGAGTEAFF,TGCGCCAGCAGCCAAGATATACGGGGGGCAGGGACTGAAGCTTTCTTT